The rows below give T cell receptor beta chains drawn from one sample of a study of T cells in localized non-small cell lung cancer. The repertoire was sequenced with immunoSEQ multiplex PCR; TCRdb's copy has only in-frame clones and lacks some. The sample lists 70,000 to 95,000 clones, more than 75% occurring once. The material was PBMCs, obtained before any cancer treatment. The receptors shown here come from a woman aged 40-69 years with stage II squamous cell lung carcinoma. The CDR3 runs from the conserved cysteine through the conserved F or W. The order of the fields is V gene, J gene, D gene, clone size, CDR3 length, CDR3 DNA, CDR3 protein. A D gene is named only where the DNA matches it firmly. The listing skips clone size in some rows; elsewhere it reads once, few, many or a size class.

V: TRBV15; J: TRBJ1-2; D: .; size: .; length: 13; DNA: TGTGCCACCAGCATGACGGGGGCCAATGGCTACACCTTC; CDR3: CATSMTGANGYTF
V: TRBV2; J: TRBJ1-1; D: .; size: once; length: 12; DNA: TGTGCCAGCAGGGCGGACCCCACTGAAGCTTTCTTT; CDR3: CASRADPTEAFF
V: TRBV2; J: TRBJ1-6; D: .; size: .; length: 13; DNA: TGTGCCAGCACCCTCACTACAGCTTCACCCCTCCACTTT; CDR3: CASTLTTASPLHF
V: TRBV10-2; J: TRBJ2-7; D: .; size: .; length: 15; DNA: TGCGCCAGCAGTGAGGCGGGGAAAAACCGCTACGAGCAGTACTTC; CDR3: CASSEAGKNRYEQYF
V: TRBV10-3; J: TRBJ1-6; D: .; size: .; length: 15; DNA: TGTGCCATCAGTGAGTCGCGGCAGGCCTATTCACCCCTCCACTTT; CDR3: CAISESRQAYSPLHF
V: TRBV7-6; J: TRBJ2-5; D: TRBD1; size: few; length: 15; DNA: TGTGCCAGCAGCTTAGGCACAGGGGACGGAGAGACCCAGTACTTC; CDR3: CASSLGTGDGETQYF
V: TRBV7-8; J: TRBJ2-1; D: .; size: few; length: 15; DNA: TGTGCCAGCAGCTTAGGACGGCGGAGGGGGAATGAGCAGTTCTTC; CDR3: CASSLGRRRGNEQFF
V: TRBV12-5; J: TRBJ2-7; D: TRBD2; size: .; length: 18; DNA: TGTGCTAGTGGTTTGGACATTGGGACTAGCGGGTGGACCTACGAGCAGTACTTC; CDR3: CASGLDIGTSGWTYEQYF
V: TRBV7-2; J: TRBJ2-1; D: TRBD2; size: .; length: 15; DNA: TGTGCCAGCAGCTTCGCTAGCGGGAGTGGGTATGAGCAGTTCTTC; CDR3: CASSFASGSGYEQFF
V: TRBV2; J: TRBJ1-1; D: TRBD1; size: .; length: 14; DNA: TGTGCCAGCAGGAGGGCAGGGGGGGACACTGAAGCTTTCTTT; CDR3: CASRRAGGDTEAFF
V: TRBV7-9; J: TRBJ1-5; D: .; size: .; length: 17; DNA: TGTGCCAGCAGCTTAGCGAAGTGGGGCAGGGCCCATCAGCCCCAGCATTTT; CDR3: CASSLAKWGRAHQPQHF
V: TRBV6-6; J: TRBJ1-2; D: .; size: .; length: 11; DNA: TGTGCCAGCAGGGACGTCTATGGCTACACCTTC; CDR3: CASRDVYGYTF
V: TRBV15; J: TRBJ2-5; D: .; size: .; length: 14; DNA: TGTGCCACCAGCAGAGATACAGGGCAAGAGACCCAGTACTTC; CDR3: CATSRDTGQETQYF
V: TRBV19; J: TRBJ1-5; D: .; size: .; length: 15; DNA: TGTGCCAGTAGTATAGAGGGGCGACCCAATCAGCCCCAGCATTTT; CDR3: CASSIEGRPNQPQHF
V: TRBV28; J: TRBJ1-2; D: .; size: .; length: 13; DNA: TGTGCCAGCAGCACCCCCGGTGTCTATGGCTACACCTTC; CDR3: CASSTPGVYGYTF
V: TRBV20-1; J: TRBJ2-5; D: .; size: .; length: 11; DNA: TGCAGTGCTTCCTATGGGGAGACCCAGTACTTC; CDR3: CSASYGETQYF
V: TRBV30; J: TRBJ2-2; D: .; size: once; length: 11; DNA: TGTGCCTGGGGCAGGGGCGGGGAGCTGTTTTTT; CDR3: CAWGRGGELFF
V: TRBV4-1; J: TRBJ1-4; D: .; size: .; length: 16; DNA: TGCGCCAGCAGCCGATTACAGGGAAGAGGTCATGAAAAACTGTTTTTT; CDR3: CASSRLQGRGHEKLFF